This T cell receptor (beta chain) is drawn from a study of CD8 T cells in Susac syndrome. Findings and limits, study-wide: Only a relatively small number of individuals were included in the TCR sequencing and HLA analysis.

The CDR3 runs to 16 residues. V lost 0 bases, J lost 4 bases, and 15 bases lay in between. Germline V gives CDR1 LNHNV, CDR2 YYDKDF (reference sequence). An amount of RNA that ranged from roughly 0.5 to 1 ug was reverse transcribed with random hexamers. The method of amplification for TCR beta CDR3 was immunoSEQ multiplex PCR, covering 54 Vbeta and 13 Jbeta. TCRdb independently ran MiXCR on the immunoSEQ multiplex PCR reads; one entry per CDR3 protein. The table includes around 170,000 distinct CDR3 sequences, approximately 95% detected once. As concerns this clonotype: Its antigen is unidentified.

The sample was CD4+ T cells from PBMCs. The sequence derives from a human donor with Susac syndrome. This chain links TRBV15 with TRBJ1-2, with D possibly matching TRBD1 (5 bases). CDR3 sequence: CATSRDSWGLTYGYTF. In nucleotides, the CDR3 is TGTGCCACCAGCAGAGACTCGTGGGGGTTAACCTATGGCTACACCTTC.